This T cell receptor beta chain originates from a study of graft-versus-host responses after intestinal transplantation. Study-wide background: Recipients had transplants, and these were multivisceral, liver-intestinal, or isolated intestinal. Among the recipients, all got anti-thymocyte globulin induction and then tacrolimus and steroids for approximately 3 years.

Whole-study findings and limits: The marrow of recipients harbored GvH clones, and ileum or blood showed some of them first. Across patients carrying graft-donor T cell macrochimerism, allografts held high graft-versus-host to host-versus-graft clonal ratios.

Germline assignment: CDR1 SQVTM and CDR2 ANQGSEA. Trimming stripped 6 bases from V and 4 bases from J, with 21 bases between. CDR3 length equals 15 residues. Only in-frame clones appear in the TCRdb table, and some are missing; sequencing was by immunoSEQ multiplex PCR. The data contain tens of thousands of clones, about 92% of them singletons. Comments on this clone: Antigen unknown.

Sequencing used PBMCs, obtained 98 days after intestinal transplantation. The chain carries TRBV29-1 and TRBJ1-1; unclear D gene. The clonotype originates from a human patient who received an intestinal transplant, so some T cells may come from the graft donor. The CDR3 region has the DNA TGCAGCGTCCCCCACAAAAGCGGGGTGAGCACTGAAGCTTTCTTT. It specifies CSVPHKSGVSTEAFF.